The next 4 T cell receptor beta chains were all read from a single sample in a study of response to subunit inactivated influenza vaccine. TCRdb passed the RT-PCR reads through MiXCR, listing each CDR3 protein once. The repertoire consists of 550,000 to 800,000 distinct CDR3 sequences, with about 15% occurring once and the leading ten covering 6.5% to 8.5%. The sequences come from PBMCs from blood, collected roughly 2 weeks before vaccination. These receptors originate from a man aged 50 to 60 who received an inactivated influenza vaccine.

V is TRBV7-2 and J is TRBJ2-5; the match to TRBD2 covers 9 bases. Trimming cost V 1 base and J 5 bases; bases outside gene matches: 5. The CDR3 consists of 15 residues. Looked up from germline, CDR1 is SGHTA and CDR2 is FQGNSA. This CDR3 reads CASSLELAGWETQYF. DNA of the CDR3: TGTGCCAGCAGCTTAGAGCTAGCGGGATGGGAGACCCAGTACTTC.

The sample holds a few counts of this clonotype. CDR3 in amino acids: CAISRDSGDTEAFF. The CDR3 nucleotides read TGTGCCATCAGTCGGGACAGCGGGGACACTGAAGCTTTCTTT. This chain links TRBV10-3 with TRBJ1-1; 7 nucleotides agree with TRBD1. This CDR3 region has 14 residues. Trimming removed 5 bases from V and 3 bases from J; junction bases left unmatched: 6. Germline lookup yields CDR1 ENHRY and CDR2 SYGVKD.

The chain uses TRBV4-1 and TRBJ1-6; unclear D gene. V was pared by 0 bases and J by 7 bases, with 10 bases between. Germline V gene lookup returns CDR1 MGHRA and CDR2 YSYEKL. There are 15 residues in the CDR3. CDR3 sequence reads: CASSQESASNSPLHF. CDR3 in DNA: TGCGCCAGCAGCCAAGAGTCGGCATCGAATTCACCCCTCCACTTT.

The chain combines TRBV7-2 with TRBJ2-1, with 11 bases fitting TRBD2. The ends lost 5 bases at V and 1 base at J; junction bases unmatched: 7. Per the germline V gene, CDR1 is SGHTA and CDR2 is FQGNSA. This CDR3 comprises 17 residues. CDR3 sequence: CASSLTSGGRSYNEQFF. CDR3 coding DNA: TGTGCCAGCAGCCTCACTAGCGGGGGTAGGTCCTACAATGAGCAGTTCTTC.